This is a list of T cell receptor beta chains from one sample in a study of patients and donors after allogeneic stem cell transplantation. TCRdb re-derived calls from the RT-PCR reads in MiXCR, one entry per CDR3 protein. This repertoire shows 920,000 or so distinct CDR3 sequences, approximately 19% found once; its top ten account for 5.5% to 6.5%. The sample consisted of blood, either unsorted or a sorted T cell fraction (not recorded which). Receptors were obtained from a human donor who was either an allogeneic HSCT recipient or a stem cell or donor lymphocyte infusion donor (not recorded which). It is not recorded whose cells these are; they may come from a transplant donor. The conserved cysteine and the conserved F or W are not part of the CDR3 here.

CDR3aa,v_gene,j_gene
ASSTGVGRLLEQF,TRBV4-2,TRBJ2-1
ASSLNQITDTQY,TRBV5-1,TRBJ2-3
ASSPSSGPTDTQY,TRBV11-3,TRBJ2-3
ASIDRETGELF,TRBV2,TRBJ2-2
SGTQGTDTEAF,TRBV20-1,TRBJ1-1
ASRLTGLGTGELF,TRBV6-1,TRBJ2-2
SVRNRDTGNTIY,TRBV29-1,TRBJ1-3
ASSHGQFGTQY,TRBV5-1,TRBJ2-4
ASTISGRLGNEQF,TRBV27,TRBJ2-1
ASSPDREYNEQF,TRBV12-3/TRBV12-4,TRBJ2-1
ASSFPPTGGDYEQY,TRBV7-9,TRBJ2-7
AITDGGYEQY,TRBV10-3,TRBJ2-7
ASSAGGRNEQF,TRBV2,TRBJ2-1
ASSPKAGTEAF,TRBV5-4,TRBJ1-1
ASSLDFRGELF,TRBV11-2,TRBJ2-2
ASGQEKLF,TRBV19,TRBJ1-4
ASSVVDGLAGELF,TRBV9,TRBJ2-2
ASSSGQRPNGYT,TRBV5-1,TRBJ1-2
ASSAASPVYGGAGSTDTQY,TRBV9,TRBJ2-3
SADGGGSYEQY,TRBV20-1,TRBJ2-7
ASSLVGSEYEQY,TRBV7-8,TRBJ2-7
ASSWGNRDRGDYGYT,TRBV7-9,TRBJ1-2
SATEVGEETQY,TRBV20-1,TRBJ2-5
ASTSYDHFSPLH,TRBV12-3/TRBV12-4,TRBJ1-6
ASSRGGGYSNQPQH,TRBV6-1,TRBJ1-5
ASSLSTGGVYGYT,TRBV27,TRBJ1-2
ASSFSGTTNEKLF,TRBV12-3/TRBV12-4,TRBJ1-4
ASSLMTKAPGELF,TRBV4-3,TRBJ2-2
ASSQDRRASYNEQF,TRBV3-1,TRBJ2-1
ASGDGKFTGNTIY,TRBV2,TRBJ1-3
SVARNLHYEQY,TRBV29-1,TRBJ2-7
SASVALDEKLF,TRBV20-1,TRBJ1-4
SVAPNEQF,TRBV29-1,TRBJ2-1
ASSNPREITYEQY,TRBV5-1,TRBJ2-7
ASSPESQGEGNTEAF,TRBV4-1,TRBJ1-1
ASTPRAGIMNTEAF,TRBV12-3/TRBV12-4,TRBJ1-1
ASSGFTKAGELF,TRBV2,TRBJ2-2
ASSTLTPNTGELF,TRBV19,TRBJ2-2
SASWVRRETEQF,TRBV20-1,TRBJ2-1
ASSPRAGSVYEQY,TRBV11-3,TRBJ2-7
ASSPPPAGKNYEQY,TRBV5-1,TRBJ2-7
ASTRSGRFYGYT,TRBV25-1,TRBJ1-2
ASSFGSNTEAF,TRBV6-5,TRBJ1-1
ATSIPGQGYEQY,TRBV6-1,TRBJ2-7
ASSLVVSSYEQY,TRBV5-1,TRBJ2-7
ASSPTGRAFREQY,TRBV12-3/TRBV12-4,TRBJ2-7
ASAKGILDTFYEQY,TRBV21-1,TRBJ2-7
ASRRTGQNYEQY,TRBV7-8,TRBJ2-7
ASNPQGGYEQY,TRBV9,TRBJ2-7
ASSNHPSNEQF,TRBV6-4,TRBJ2-1
ASSKHWQGEHYEQY,TRBV12-3/TRBV12-4,TRBJ2-7
SVDQGAAAF,TRBV29-1,TRBJ1-1
ASSGRRTYEQY,TRBV11-2,TRBJ2-7
ASTPAGGLAMWNEQF,TRBV12-3/TRBV12-4,TRBJ2-1
ASSLMTSGGPYNEQF,TRBV5-1,TRBJ2-1